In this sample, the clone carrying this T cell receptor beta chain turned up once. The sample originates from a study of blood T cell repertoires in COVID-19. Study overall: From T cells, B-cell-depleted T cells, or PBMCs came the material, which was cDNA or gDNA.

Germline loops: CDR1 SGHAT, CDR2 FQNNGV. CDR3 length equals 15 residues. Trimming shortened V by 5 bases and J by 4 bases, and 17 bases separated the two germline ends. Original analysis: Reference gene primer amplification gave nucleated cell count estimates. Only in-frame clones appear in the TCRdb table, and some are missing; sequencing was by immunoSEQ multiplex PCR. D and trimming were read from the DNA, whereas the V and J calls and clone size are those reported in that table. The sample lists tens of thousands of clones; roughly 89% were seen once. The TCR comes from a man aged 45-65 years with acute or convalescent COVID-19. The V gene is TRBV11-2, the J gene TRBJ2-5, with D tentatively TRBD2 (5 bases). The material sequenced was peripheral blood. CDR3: CASSPGTSRGETQYF. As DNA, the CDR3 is TGTGCCAGCAGCCCCGGCACATCTCGGGGAGAGACCCAGTACTTC.